Presented here are 32 T cell receptor beta chains from one specimen sequenced in a study of blood T cell repertoires in COVID-19. This table comes from immunoSEQ multiplex PCR, and its TCRdb copy is limited to in-frame clones, with some not included. The sample yields some 500,000 clones, 88% seen once. Sequenced material: PBMCs or T cells enriched from blood (not recorded which). All receptors derive from a woman aged 40 to 50 who had recovered from COVID-19.

The chain combines TRBV5-1 with TRBJ1-2; TRBD1 matches 10 bases. The CDR3 is 14 amino acids. Germline CDR1 is SGHRS and CDR2 is YFSETQ. The V gene end was trimmed by 2 bases and the J gene end by 3 bases; junction bases not matched to a gene: 1. The CDR3 nucleotides are TGCGCCAGCAGCTTTGGGACAGGGGACTATGGCTACACCTTC. This codes for CASSFGTGDYGYTF.

This chain uses TRBV5-4 with TRBJ2-3; 9 bases are shared with TRBD2. This CDR3 is 17 amino acids long. The germline V gene has CDR1 SGHNT and CDR2 YYREEE (reference sequence). V dropped 5 bases and J dropped 2; count of bases not matched to a gene: 12. The CDR3: CASSRSSGSRTTDTQYF. The CDR3 coding sequence is TGTGCCAGCAGTAGGAGTAGCGGGAGTCGGACCACAGATACGCAGTATTTT.

V usage is TRBV4-1 and J usage is TRBJ1-3; 9 bases map to TRBD1. The CDR3 sequence is 17 residues long. Germline V gene sequence: CDR1 MGHRA, CDR2 YSYEKL. Trimming took 0 bases from V and 4 from J; bases not matched to a gene: 7. The CDR3: CASSQDSGQGTGNTIYF. The CDR3 region has the DNA TGCGCCAGCAGCCAAGATTCAGGACAGGGGACCGGAAACACCATATATTTT.

V usage is TRBV24-1 and J usage is TRBJ2-2, with TRBD1 matching over 9 bases. Germline lookup yields CDR1 KGHDR and CDR2 SFDVKD. V dropped 3 bases and J dropped 7; count of bases not matched to a gene: 8. This CDR3 region has 16 residues. The CDR3 coding sequence is TGTGCCACCAGTGATACGCGGACAGGGGACGTCGGGGAGCTGTTTTTT. Its protein is CATSDTRTGDVGELFF.

This rearrangement joins TRBV5-5 to TRBJ1-2; 10 bases are a match to TRBD1. Germline CDR1 and CDR2: SGHKS and YYEKEE (reference sequence). The trim removed 3 bases at V and 4 bases at J, leaving 6 bases unmatched. The CDR3 spans 15 residues. The CDR3 loop is CASSSGQGPLYGYTF. The CDR3 region has the DNA TGTGCCAGCAGCTCGGGACAGGGGCCTCTCTATGGCTACACCTTC.

V gene TRBV5-4 combines with J gene TRBJ1-1, with 7 bases matching TRBD1. J was trimmed by 4 bases and V by 2 bases; bases with no gene match: 8. Germline V gene data show CDR1 as SGHNT and CDR2 as YYREEE (reference sequence). This CDR3 spans 15 amino acids. The CDR3: CASSFRQGRATEAFF. The CDR3, as DNA: TGTGCCAGCAGCTTCAGACAGGGAAGGGCCACTGAAGCTTTCTTT.

This clone has a handful of counts. The rearrangement joins TRBV24-1 to TRBJ1-1; a possible D gene is TRBD1 (6 bases). Trimming took 6 bases from V and 1 from J, leaving 14 bases between them. This CDR3 has 15 residues. Germline lookup yields CDR1 KGHDR and CDR2 SFDVKD. CDR3 sequence (DNA): TGTGCCACCAGTATCGGGGGGCCAGCGAACACTGAAGCTTTCTTT. Residues: CATSIGGPANTEAFF.

The chain combines TRBV2 with TRBJ2-1; D remains ambiguous. Germline V CDR1 and CDR2: SNHLY, FYNNEI. V lost 5 bases to trimming and J lost 8 bases, with 10 bases between them. This CDR3 has 12 amino acids. The CDR3 bases are TGTGCCAGCAGTATCACACCGTATGAGCAGTTCTTC. Amino acids: CASSITPYEQFF.

The chain links TRBV4-3 to TRBJ2-7, with D maybe TRBD1 (5 bases). The CDR3 runs 12 residues. Looked up from germline, CDR1 is LGHNA and CDR2 is YSLEER. V lost 3 bases, J lost 6 bases, and 9 bases lay in between. The CDR3 coding sequence is TGCGCCAGCAGCCACCCAGGGATCGAGCAGTACTTC. The encoded protein is CASSHPGIEQYF.

This clone was detected only once. J is TRBJ2-5 and V is TRBV19; 9 nucleotides agree with TRBD2. CDR3 length equals 14 residues. Germline assignment: CDR1 LNHDA and CDR2 SQIVND (reference sequence). V shed 3 bases and J 2 bases; nucleotides not matched to a gene: 1. In DNA, the CDR3 is TGTGCCAGTAGTATCCTAGCGGGACAAGAGACCCAGTACTTC. Translation: CASSILAGQETQYF.

The rearrangement joins TRBV7-2 to TRBJ2-1; TRBD2 might be the D (5 bases). CDR1 and CDR2 (germline): SGHTA, FQGNSA. The V end lost 6 bases, the J end lost 0 bases, and 18 bases lay between the germline ends. The CDR3 is made up of 17 amino acids. The CDR3 nucleotides are TGTGCCAGCAGTTTTCTTGCGTCCAGCGGCTCCTACAATGAGCAGTTCTTC. Protein sequence: CASSFLASSGSYNEQFF.

This rearrangement joins TRBV11-2 to TRBJ2-3; tentatively, D is TRBD1 (5 bases). The CDR3 is made up of 15 amino acids. V dropped 1 base and J dropped 1 base, with 9 bases sitting between them. Germline values: CDR1 SGHAT, CDR2 FQNNGV. The DNA for the CDR3 is TGTGCCAGCAGCTTAGGGGGCGCAGGCACAGATACGCAGTATTTT. Translation gives CASSLGGAGTDTQYF.

The V gene is TRBV29-1, the J gene TRBJ1-2, with TRBD1 matching over 8 bases. Germline CDR1 and CDR2: SQVTM and ANQGSEA. This CDR3 has 14 residues. V was clipped by 4 bases and J by 1 base; unmatched bases: 5. The CDR3 loop reads CSVGNRGVNYGYTF. CDR3 sequence (DNA): TGCAGCGTTGGAAACAGGGGGGTTAACTATGGCTACACCTTC.

The chain has TRBV2 and TRBJ2-1; possible D gene TRBD2, 5 bases. This CDR3 is 13 amino acids long. V was pared by 3 bases and J by 4 bases, with 7 bases between. CDR1 and CDR2 from the germline V gene are SNHLY and FYNNEI. The CDR3 region is CASSDREYNEQFF. CDR3 DNA sequence: TGTGCCAGCAGTGACCGGGAATACAATGAGCAGTTCTTC.

The V gene is TRBV7-2, the J gene TRBJ1-1; D gene unclear. V lost 1 base and J lost 4, with 10 bases in between. Germline V gene sequence: CDR1 SGHTA, CDR2 FQGNSA. CDR3 size: 14 residues. The CDR3 DNA sequence: TGTGCCAGCAGCTTAGTTATGGGAGCCACTGAAGCTTTCTTT. This gives the protein CASSLVMGATEAFF. The full variable domain, its missing parts supplied by reference TRBV7-2 and TRBJ1-1, is GAGVSQSPSNKVTEKGKDVELRCDPISGHTALYWYRQSLGQGLEFLIYFQGNSAPDKSGLPSDRFSAERTGGSVSTLTIQRTQQEDSAVYLCASSLVMGATEAFFGQGTRLTVV.

CDR3: CSVADRSAGPQHF. The CDR3 DNA sequence: TGCAGCGTTGCTGATAGGTCAGCGGGACCGCAGCATTTT. V usage is TRBV29-1 and J usage is TRBJ1-5, with D possibly matching TRBD1 (5 bases). CDR3 length: 13 amino acids. Germline lookup yields CDR1 SQVTM and CDR2 ANQGSEA. With 4 bases removed from V and 13 bases from J, the gap between germline ends came to 20 bases.

The chain has TRBV12-3 or TRBV12-4 and TRBJ1-5; D is ambiguous. Trimming left V 6 bases short and J 5 bases short, with 11 bases between. This CDR3 is built from 13 residues. The CDR3 protein is CASSPWSDQPQHF. CDR3 coding DNA: TGTGCCAGCAGCCCCTGGAGTGATCAGCCCCAGCATTTT.

This clone turned up a few times. This chain joins TRBV18 and TRBJ2-7; 7 positions match TRBD1. The V gene end was trimmed by 3 bases and the J gene end by 2 bases; junction bases not matched to a gene: 7. Germline-derived CDR1 and CDR2 are KGHSH and LQKENI. This CDR3 has 15 residues. Here the CDR3 DNA reads TGTGCCAGCTCACCGTCAGGGGGTAGCCCCTACGAGCAGTACTTC. Translation gives CASSPSGGSPYEQYF.

The CDR3 sequence is CASGSSYNEQFF. CDR3 nucleotide sequence: TGTGCCAGTGGCTCATCCTACAATGAGCAGTTCTTC. The V call is TRBV19, the J call TRBJ2-1; no reliable D call. From germline, CDR1 is LNHDA and CDR2 SQIVND (reference sequence). This CDR3 is 12 amino acids long. V lost 8 bases, J lost 1 base, and 6 bases lay in between.

The rearrangement uses TRBV19 and TRBJ2-3; 9 bases fit TRBD1. J gave up 6 bases and V 7 bases, and 11 bases lay outside the gene matches. Germline assignment: CDR1 LNHDA and CDR2 SQIVND (reference sequence). The CDR3 contains 15 residues. CDR3 nucleotides: TGTGCCAGTAAGGAGGTGGGACAGGGCCGCGATACGCAGTATTTT. Residues: CASKEVGQGRDTQYF.

The V gene is TRBV6-5, the J gene TRBJ2-7, with 9 bases aligning to TRBD1. The trim removed 7 bases at V and 3 bases at J, leaving 10 bases unmatched. The CDR3 has 15 residues. Germline V gives CDR1 MNHEY, CDR2 SVGAGI. The CDR3 DNA follows: TGTGCCAGCAAACCGGGACAGGGATCGGTCTACGAGCAGTACTTC. Translated: CASKPGQGSVYEQYF.

CDR3 residues: CASSLESGINGDSPLHF. The CDR3 nucleotides read TGTGCCAGCAGCTTGGAGTCAGGGATAAACGGTGATTCACCCCTCCACTTT. The chain employs TRBV5-4 and TRBJ1-6; tentative D call: TRBD1 (5 bases). Germline lookup yields CDR1 SGHNT and CDR2 YYREEE (reference sequence). Trimming cost V 0 bases and J 8 bases, with 18 bases left between them. CDR3 length: 17 amino acids.

The rearrangement uses TRBV11-2 and TRBJ2-1; D possibly corresponds to TRBD2 (6 bases). The ends were cut back, 4 bases at V and 6 bases at J, with 19 bases in the middle. There are 16 residues in the CDR3. Germline CDR1 is SGHAT and CDR2 is FQNNGV. CDR3 sequence: CASSSRVAGMANEQFF. The CDR3 region has the DNA TGTGCCAGCAGCTCCCGAGTGGCGGGAATGGCCAATGAGCAGTTCTTC. Looking up the rest from reference TRBV11-2 and TRBJ2-1 gives the full variable domain: EAGVAQSPRYKIIEKRQSVAFWCNPISGHATLYWYQQILGQGPKLLIQFQNNGVVDDSQLPKDRFSAERLKGVDSTLKIQPAKLEDSAVYLCASSSRVAGMANEQFFGPGTRLTVL.

V gene TRBV5-1 combines with J gene TRBJ1-4; 9 nucleotides agree with TRBD1. The CDR3 covers 15 residues. Germline-derived CDR1 and CDR2 are SGHRS and YFSETQ. V was pared by 0 bases and J by 9 bases, with 6 bases of the junction left unmatched. The CDR3 sequence: CASSLGTGEVQKLFF. CDR3 bases: TGCGCCAGCAGCTTGGGGACAGGGGAGGTTCAAAAACTGTTTTTT.

This sequence joins TRBV7-9 and TRBJ2-3; D not certain. V dropped 2 bases and J dropped 4 bases, with 19 bases sitting between them. CDR3 length: 17 residues. Germline V gene sequence: CDR1 SEHNR, CDR2 FQNEAQ (reference sequence). The chain's CDR3 is CASSLQTSGWVADTQYF. DNA of the CDR3: TGTGCCAGCAGCTTACAAACTTCCGGGTGGGTTGCAGATACGCAGTATTTT.

This chain connects TRBV19 to TRBJ1-1; D might be TRBD1 (6 bases). Trimming pared 8 bases from V and 4 bases from J, leaving 11 bases between. The germline V gene has CDR1 LNHDA and CDR2 SQIVND (reference sequence). The CDR3 runs 12 residues. CDR3 region: CASESGVTEAFF. CDR3 in DNA: TGTGCCAGTGAATCAGGGGTCACTGAAGCTTTCTTT.

The chain uses TRBV7-9 and TRBJ1-4, with TRBD1 matching 8 bases. Germline CDR1 and CDR2: SEHNR and FQNEAQ (reference sequence). After removal of 5 bases from V and 7 bases from J, the junction contained 9 bases not matched to a gene. CDR3 length: 15 amino acids. The CDR3 DNA reads as TGTGCCAGCAGCGACGGTCGACAGGGGATTGAAAAACTGTTTTTT. Translation gives CASSDGRQGIEKLFF.

The rearrangement joins TRBV6-5 to TRBJ2-7; the match to TRBD1 covers 12 bases. The CDR3 length is 15 residues. V gave up 6 bases and J gave up 7 bases; unmatched junction bases: 10. Germline lookup yields CDR1 MNHEY and CDR2 SVGAGI. The CDR3 is CASSNAGQGAREQYF. Here the CDR3 DNA reads TGTGCCAGCAGCAACGCGGGACAGGGGGCGCGGGAGCAGTACTTC.

The gene calls are TRBV6-2 or TRBV6-3 and TRBJ2-3, with 8 bases identical to TRBD2. CDR3 size: 16 residues. Unmatched junction bases numbered 8, after V lost 2 bases and J lost 4 bases. Germline V CDR1 and CDR2: MNHEY, SVGEGT. This CDR3 is CASSYRASGRADTQYF. CDR3 coding DNA: TGTGCCAGCAGTTACCGGGCTAGCGGGCGGGCAGATACGCAGTATTTT.

The chain combines TRBV19 with TRBJ2-1, with D uncertain. The germline V and J ends were trimmed by 1 base and 7 bases, with 8 bases remaining between them. Looked up from germline, CDR1 is LNHDA and CDR2 is SQIVND (reference sequence). CDR3 length: 13 amino acids. The CDR3 DNA reads TGTGCCAGTAGTATAGGTCTAGAGAATGAGCAGTTCTTC. Translated, it gives CASSIGLENEQFF.

V usage is TRBV3-1 (or the pseudogene TRBV3-2) and J usage is TRBJ1-2; D possibly corresponds to TRBD1 (5 bases). Per the germline V gene, CDR1 is LGHDT and CDR2 is YNNKEL (reference sequence). V lost 6 bases to trimming and J lost 11 bases, with 19 bases between them. The length of the CDR3 is 13 residues. The CDR3 DNA reads TGTGCCAGCAGGCGAAGTTCGGGGGGTTATTACACCTTC. This gives the protein CASRRSSGGYYTF.

The V call is TRBV2, the J call TRBJ1-1; the match to TRBD1 covers 7 bases. Per the germline V gene, CDR1 is SNHLY and CDR2 is FYNNEI. Trimming at V came to 8 bases and at J to 6 bases, leaving 9 bases not matched to a gene. This CDR3 contains 13 residues. The CDR3: CASGREGTAEAFF. CDR3 coding DNA: TGTGCCAGCGGACGCGAGGGGACAGCTGAAGCTTTCTTT.